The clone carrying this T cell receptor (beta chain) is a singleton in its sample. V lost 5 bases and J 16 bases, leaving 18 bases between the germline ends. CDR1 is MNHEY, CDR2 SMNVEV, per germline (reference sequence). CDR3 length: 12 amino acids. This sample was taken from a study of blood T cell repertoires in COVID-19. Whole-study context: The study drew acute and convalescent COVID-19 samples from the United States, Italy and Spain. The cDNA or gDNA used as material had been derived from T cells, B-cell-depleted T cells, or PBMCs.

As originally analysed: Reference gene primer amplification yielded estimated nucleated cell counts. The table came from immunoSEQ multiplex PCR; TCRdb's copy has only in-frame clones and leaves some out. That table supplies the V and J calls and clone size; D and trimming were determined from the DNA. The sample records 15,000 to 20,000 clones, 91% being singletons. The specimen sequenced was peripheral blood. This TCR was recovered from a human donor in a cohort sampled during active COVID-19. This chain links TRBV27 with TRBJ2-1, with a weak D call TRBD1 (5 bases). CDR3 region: CASSTGRAGPFF. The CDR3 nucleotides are TGTGCCAGCAGTACTGGTAGGGCAGGGCCTTTCTTC.